The rows below give T cell receptor beta chains drawn from one sample of a study of regulatory T cells in long-lasting Graves disease. TCRdb independently ran MiXCR on the multiplex PCR reads; one entry per CDR3 protein. The sample includes 700,000 or so distinct CDR3 sequences, roughly 30% of them seen just once. The material was peripheral blood mononuclear cells (PBMCs), obtained when the disease was refractory, from a patient treated with antithyroid drugs. These TCRs come from a female donor with Graves disease. The CDR3 runs from the conserved cysteine through the conserved F or W. The D gene is left open where the match is weak. For some rows the clone size is stated as once, few or many, or as a class when expanded; others skip it.

size,V,D,J,DNA,CDR3
once,TRBV6-2/TRBV6-3,.,TRBJ2-7,TGTGCCAGCAGTTACGCAACTGGGGGGGCTGGGGCCTACGAGCAGTACTTC,CASSYATGGAGAYEQYF
.,TRBV29-1,.,TRBJ1-1,TGCAGCGTTGTCGGCGACAGGAACACTGAAGCTTTCTTT,CSVVGDRNTEAFF
.,TRBV19,.,TRBJ2-7,TGTGCCAGTAGTATAAAGGAGGACCCCTACGAGCAGTACTTC,CASSIKEDPYEQYF
few,TRBV12-3/TRBV12-4,.,TRBJ1-5,TGTGCCAGCAGTTTAATCGGTCAGCCCCAGCATTTT,CASSLIGQPQHF
many,TRBV12-3/TRBV12-4,.,TRBJ2-5,TGTGCCAGCAGGGCCTTCCAAGAGACCCAGTACTTC,CASRAFQETQYF
few,TRBV20-1,TRBD1,TRBJ2-7,TGCAGTGCTAGAGTTGGCAGGGGGACATACGAGCAGTACTTC,CSARVGRGTYEQYF
few,TRBV7-9,.,TRBJ1-1,TGTGCCAGCAGCCGACAACCCCTGAACACTGAAGCTTTCTTT,CASSRQPLNTEAFF
many,TRBV11-3,.,TRBJ2-5,TGTGCCAGCAGCTTATCAATGCGGGACACTCCTACTTTC,CASSLSMRDTPTF
few,TRBV19,TRBD1,TRBJ1-1,TGTGCCAGCTCCGAAAGACAGGGCTTGCGATCTGAAGCTTTCTTT,CASSERQGLRSEAFF
many,TRBV20-1,TRBD1,TRBJ1-2,TGCAGTGCTAGAGTTTCGGGACAGTCGGTAATGGGAAATGGCTACACCTTC,CSARVSGQSVMGNGYTF
.,TRBV5-1,TRBD1,TRBJ2-7,TGCGCCAGCAGCTCCGGGTCGACAGGGATGAACGAGCAGTACTTC,CASSSGSTGMNEQYF
few,TRBV12-3/TRBV12-4,.,TRBJ2-5,TGTGCCAGCAGTTCCCCTTTGGAAAAAGGGGAGACCCAGTACTTC,CASSSPLEKGETQYF
.,TRBV3-1,.,TRBJ2-7,TGTGCCAGCGGGCGCAGTCCGACCTACGAGCAGTACTTC,CASGRSPTYEQYF
few,TRBV2,.,TRBJ1-3,TGTGCCAGCAGTCAGAGGCCGGAAAACACCATATATTTT,CASSQRPENTIYF
.,TRBV19,.,TRBJ1-1,TGTGCCAGTAGTTTCACCCAGGTCAAGGGGGAAGCTTTCTTT,CASSFTQVKGEAFF
.,TRBV6-1,TRBD1,TRBJ1-5,TGTGCCAGCAGTCCCCGCTTGACAGGGAGGGGGTCGTTTAGCAATCAGCCCCAGCATTTT,CASSPRLTGRGSFSNQPQHF
few,TRBV10-2,.,TRBJ2-7,TGCGCCAGCAGTGTCGGTGCAGCCTACGAGCAGTACTTC,CASSVGAAYEQYF
many,TRBV6-1,.,TRBJ1-4,TGTGCCAGCAGAGTTGAACGTCCATCACTGGAACTGTTTTTT,CASRVERPSLELFF
.,TRBV30,TRBD1,TRBJ1-2,TGTGCCTGGGGACAGGATATGGCTCTCTATGGCTACACCTTC,CAWGQDMALYGYTF
few,TRBV29-1,.,TRBJ2-2,TGCAGCGTTGCACAGGGGAACACCGGGGAGCTGTTTTTT,CSVAQGNTGELFF
few,TRBV10-3,TRBD2,TRBJ2-1,TGTGCCATCAGTCAACCCGGGACTACCAATGAGCAGTTCTTC,CAISQPGTTNEQFF
.,TRBV20-1,TRBD1,TRBJ1-5,TGCAGTGCTAGAGTTGGGACAGGTCGCAATCAGCCCCAGCATTTT,CSARVGTGRNQPQHF
many,TRBV20-1,.,TRBJ2-5,TGCAGTGCTAGCGCAGAAGAGACCCAGTACTTC,CSASAEETQYF
few,TRBV20-1,.,TRBJ2-7,TGCAGTGCTAGTAAATTTTCCTACGAGCAGTACTTC,CSASKFSYEQYF
few,TRBV7-2,TRBD1,TRBJ1-2,TGTGCCAGCAGCTCGAACAGGGGGTGGAACTATGGCTACACCTTC,CASSSNRGWNYGYTF
.,TRBV6-1,TRBD2,TRBJ2-3,TGTGCCAGCAGTCCTATAGCGGGAGCCAGGGAAGATACGCAGTATTTT,CASSPIAGAREDTQYF
few,TRBV28,.,TRBJ2-7,TGTGCCAGCAGTTCATCCGGTGGAAGACCCTACGAGCAGTACTTC,CASSSSGGRPYEQYF
.,TRBV27,.,TRBJ2-3,TGTGCCAGCCGCTCCGGGGCTCTTCTCTTAGATACGCAGTATTTT,CASRSGALLLDTQYF
few,TRBV29-1,TRBD1,TRBJ1-2,TGCAGCGTTGAGGGGACAGGGGCCGGTAACTATGGCTACACCTTC,CSVEGTGAGNYGYTF
.,TRBV19,.,TRBJ1-2,TGTGCCAGTAGTGTTCAAGACTATGGCTACACCTTC,CASSVQDYGYTF
.,TRBV2,.,TRBJ1-5,TGTGCCAGCAGCTTACCAGGGACGGGCCAGCCCCAGCATTTT,CASSLPGTGQPQHF
few,TRBV5-1,.,TRBJ1-5,TGCGCCAGCAGCATCGGGGTGGGGAGCAATCAGCCCCAGCATTTT,CASSIGVGSNQPQHF
many,TRBV30,.,TRBJ2-5,TGTGCCTGGAACCCTGGCGCTGCGACTACGGAGACCCAGTACTTC,CAWNPGAATTETQYF
few,TRBV7-3,.,TRBJ1-6,TGTGCCAGCAGCTTAGGGGACAATAATTCACCCCTCCACTTT,CASSLGDNNSPLHF
.,TRBV29-1,.,TRBJ1-4,TGCAGCGTTGATGTGGCTGGGTACGGGGAAAAACTGTTTTTT,CSVDVAGYGEKLFF
many,TRBV12-3/TRBV12-4,.,TRBJ2-7,TGTGCCAGCAGTTTCTTGATAGCGAACTACGAGCAGTACTTC,CASSFLIANYEQYF
.,TRBV28,TRBD2,TRBJ2-7,TGTGCCAGCAATTCCCCCGGGACTAGAGGCTACGAGCAGTACTTC,CASNSPGTRGYEQYF
many,TRBV6-1,TRBD1,TRBJ1-5,TGTGCCAGCAGTCATAGACAGGGCGGGCAGCCCCAGCATTTT,CASSHRQGGQPQHF
few,TRBV15,.,TRBJ1-1,TGTGCCACCAGCAGAAGTTCGTACCCCCCCACTGAAGCTTTCTTT,CATSRSSYPPTEAFF
few,TRBV27,.,TRBJ1-5,TGTGCCAGCAGTTTAGAGGGTAGAGAGGGTCAGCCCCAGCATTTT,CASSLEGREGQPQHF
once,TRBV20-1,.,TRBJ1-1,TGCAGTGCTAGAGATTGGGGGTGGACTGAAGCTTTCTTT,CSARDWGWTEAFF
few,TRBV13,.,TRBJ1-6,TGTGCCAGCAATCAGGGGCCGTCATCACCCCTCCACTTT,CASNQGPSSPLHF
.,TRBV9,.,TRBJ1-1,TGTGCCAGCAAATCGAGTGTGAACACTGAAGCTTTCTTT,CASKSSVNTEAFF
.,TRBV7-2,.,TRBJ1-4,TGTGCCAGCAGCTTAGCGGAAAGTGGAGGGTCTAATGAAAAACTGTTTTTT,CASSLAESGGSNEKLFF
.,TRBV7-9,.,TRBJ2-4,TGTGCCAGCAGCTTAGACCTGGTGGGGGACACCAAAAACATTCAGTACTTC,CASSLDLVGDTKNIQYF